Given below is one T cell receptor (beta chain) in context. The record originates from a study of blood T cell repertoires in COVID-19. Study background: The samples span acute and convalescent COVID-19 from the United States, Italy and Spain. From T cells, B-cell-depleted T cells, or PBMCs came the material, which was cDNA or gDNA.

Per the study methods: Quantification of nucleated cells was approximated via reference gene primer amplification. This table comes from immunoSEQ multiplex PCR, and its TCRdb copy is limited to in-frame clones, with some not included. From that table come the V and J calls and clone size; the DNA was used to work out D and trimming. The sample has 200,000 to 250,000 clones; roughly nine tenths are singletons. The CDR3 covers 15 residues. V shed 6 bases, J shed 3 bases, and the junction held 8 bases outside the gene matches. CDR1 is LNHNV, CDR2 YYDKDF, per germline (reference sequence). The receptor was derived from a man in his 60s with acute or convalescent COVID-19. The sample comprised peripheral blood. The J gene is TRBJ2-1, the V gene TRBV15, with 7 bases that match TRBD1. CDR3 sequence: CATRGQSGRYNEQFF. CDR3 nucleotide sequence: TGTGCCACCAGGGGACAGAGCGGTCGCTACAATGAGCAGTTCTTC.